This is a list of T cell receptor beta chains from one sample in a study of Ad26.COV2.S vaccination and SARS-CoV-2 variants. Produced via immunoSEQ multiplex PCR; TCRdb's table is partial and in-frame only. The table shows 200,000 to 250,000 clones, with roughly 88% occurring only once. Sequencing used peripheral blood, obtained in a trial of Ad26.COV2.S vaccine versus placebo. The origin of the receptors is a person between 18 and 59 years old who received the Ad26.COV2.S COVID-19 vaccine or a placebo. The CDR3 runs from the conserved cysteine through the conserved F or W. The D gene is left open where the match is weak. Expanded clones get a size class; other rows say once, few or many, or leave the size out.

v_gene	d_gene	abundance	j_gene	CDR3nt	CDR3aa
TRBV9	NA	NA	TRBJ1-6	TGTGCCAGCAGCGTAGTGCCGGGAAGTTTAGGGAATTCACCCCTCCACTTT	CASSVVPGSLGNSPLHF
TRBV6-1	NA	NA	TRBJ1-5	TGTGCCAGCAGTGAACAGGGCAATCAGCCCCAGCATTTT	CASSEQGNQPQHF
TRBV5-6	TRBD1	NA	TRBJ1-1	TGTGCCAGCAGCGGACAGGGGTACACTGAAGCTTTCTTT	CASSGQGYTEAFF
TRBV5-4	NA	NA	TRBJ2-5	TGTGCCAGCAGCTTGGACGGCCAAGAGACCCAGTACTTC	CASSLDGQETQYF
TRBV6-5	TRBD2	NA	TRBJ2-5	TGTGCCAGCAGCCAGGGCGGGAGGGAGACCCAGTACTTC	CASSQGGRETQYF
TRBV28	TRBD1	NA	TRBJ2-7	TGTGCCAGCCTTCCGGGACAGGGTCCTATTCGGTACTTC	CASLPGQGPIRYF
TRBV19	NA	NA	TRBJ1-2	TGTGCCACCACCAATCTACAGGGAACCTATGGCTACACCTTC	CATTNLQGTYGYTF
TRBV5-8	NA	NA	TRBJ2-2	TGTGCCAGCAGCTTACGGCAGACGAACACCGGGGAGCTGTTTTTT	CASSLRQTNTGELFF
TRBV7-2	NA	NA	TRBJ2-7	TGTGCCAGCAGCTTTGTACACAGGAGCTCCTACGAGCAGTACTTC	CASSFVHRSSYEQYF
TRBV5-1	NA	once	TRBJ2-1	TGCGCCAGCAGCCTAGACCAGGGGCAATTCAATGAGCAGTTCTTC	CASSLDQGQFNEQFF
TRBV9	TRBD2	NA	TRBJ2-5	TGTGCCAGCAGCCGACTCCAAGGGCTAGCGGGGGAGACCCAGTACTTC	CASSRLQGLAGETQYF
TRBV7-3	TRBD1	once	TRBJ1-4	TGTGCCAGCAGCCATAATAGCGGGACAGCGCAGGTAAAACTGTTTTTT	CASSHNSGTAQVKLFF
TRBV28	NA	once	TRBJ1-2	TGTGCCAGTAGAGGGATCTATGGCTACACCTTC	CASRGIYGYTF
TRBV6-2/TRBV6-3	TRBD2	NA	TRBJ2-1	TGTGCCAGCAGTTCAGGGACTAGCGGGAGGGCCGTGTGGCGGAATGAGCAGTTCTTC	CASSSGTSGRAVWRNEQFF
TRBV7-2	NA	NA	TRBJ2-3	TGTGCCAGCAGCTTAGATGACCAGAGGGATACGCAGTATTTT	CASSLDDQRDTQYF
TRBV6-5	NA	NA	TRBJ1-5	TGTGCCAGCAGGGAGGGAAGCGGCAATCAGCCCCAGCATTTT	CASREGSGNQPQHF
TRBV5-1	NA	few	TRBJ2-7	TGCGCCAGCAGCTTGGTTCCGGGAGCAGGTAACTACGAGCAGTACTTC	CASSLVPGAGNYEQYF
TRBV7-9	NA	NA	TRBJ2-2	TGTGCCGGAGGGGGGTTGACCGGGGAGCTGTTTTTT	CAGGGLTGELFF
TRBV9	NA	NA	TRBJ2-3	TGTGCCAGCAGCTCAGCAGGCGGGATGGGTGATACGCAGTATTTT	CASSSAGGMGDTQYF
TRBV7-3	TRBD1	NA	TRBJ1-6	TGTGCCAGCAGCTTAACAGGACAGGGCATCGCACCCCTCCACTTT	CASSLTGQGIAPLHF
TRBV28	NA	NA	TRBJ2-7	TGTGCCAGCAGTTTACAGGGCTCCTACGAGCAGTACTTC	CASSLQGSYEQYF
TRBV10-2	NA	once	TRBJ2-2	TGCGCCAGCAGTGAGTCGGAAGGGACCGGGGAGCTGTTTTTT	CASSESEGTGELFF
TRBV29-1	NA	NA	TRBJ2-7	TGCAGCGTTGAAGTCCCTCTGGGGGGGCGCATGGTCCACGAGCAGTACTTC	CSVEVPLGGRMVHEQYF
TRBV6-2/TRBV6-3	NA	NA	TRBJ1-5	TGTGCCAGCAGTGCGGCGGGGCTTGAGCTCCCCCAGCATTTT	CASSAAGLELPQHF